This T cell receptor (beta chain) was identified in a study of cytomegalovirus exposure and HLA in healthy donors. Both 60 Vbeta primers and 13 Jbeta primers went into the PCR. Sequencing used immunoSEQ multiplex PCR; TCRdb keeps in-frame clones, though not all of them. The repertoire holds around 100,000 clones, with 75% as singletons. This clone showed up just a few times. This CDR3 contains 14 residues. Germline V gene sequence: CDR1 SGHRS, CDR2 YFSETQ. The ends lost 4 bases at V and 5 bases at J; junction bases unmatched: 7. The source material was PBMCs. V usage is TRBV5-1 and J usage is TRBJ2-3; 7 bases align to TRBD1. The TCR originated in a man aged 50 to 59 in good health and CMV-seronegative. In DNA, the CDR3 is TGCGCCAGCAGCGAAAGACAGGGTCAAGATACGCAGTATTTT. Residues: CASSERQGQDTQYF.